This TCR beta chain appears in the sequencing data of a study of cytomegalovirus exposure and HLA in healthy donors. This PCR relied on a set of 60 Vbeta primers and 13 Jbeta primers. As processed by the authors: In a later analysis, around 10 million of tens of millions of unique beta chains occurred in at least two donors. TCRdb's copy holds only in-frame clones and misses some; the assay was immunoSEQ multiplex PCR. Clone size and the V and J calls come from that table; the DNA yielded D and trimming. In the table there are roughly 150,000 clones, 75% of which are singletons. The CDR3 has 15 amino acids. Germline values: CDR1 GTSNPN, CDR2 SVGIG (reference sequence). As to this clone: The junction and the germline gene differ at one end; a read error may be behind it. The same CDR3 can be traced to other DNA sequences in this sample.

The rearrangement joins TRBV30 to TRBJ2-3; 15 nucleotides align to TRBD2. The receptor was isolated from a woman between 45 and 60 years old in good health and CMV-seropositive. Sequenced sample: PBMCs. DNA for the CDR3: TGCGCCTGGACTAGCGGGGGGGCCGGGGCAGATACGCAGTATTTT. Translated: CAWTSGGAGADTQYF.